These T cell receptor beta chains were read from a single sample in a study of cytomegalovirus exposure and HLA in healthy donors. Only in-frame clones appear in the TCRdb table, and some are missing; sequencing was by immunoSEQ multiplex PCR. The table shows 65,000 to 80,000 clones, with less than 95% occurring only once. Sequencing was carried out using PBMCs. Receptor source: a woman aged 18-35 years in good health and CMV-seropositive. Both conserved end residues are part of each CDR3. Each record gives: V gene, D gene, J gene, clone size, CDR3 protein, CDR3 DNA. A D gene is named only where the DNA matches it firmly. Expanded clones get a size class; other rows say once, few or many, or leave the size out.

TRBV9,-,TRBJ2-1,-,CASSTSAEVYNEQFF,TGTGCCAGCAGCACGTCAGCGGAAGTCTACAATGAGCAGTTCTTC
TRBV6-1,-,TRBJ1-3,-,CASSPGGPRGTIYF,TGTGCCAGCAGTCCGGGAGGACCGCGTGGAACCATATATTTT
TRBV28,-,TRBJ2-3,-,CASSLGQHSSTDTQYF,TGTGCCAGCAGTCTCGGACAGCACTCTAGCACAGATACGCAGTATTTT
TRBV28,TRBD1,TRBJ2-7,-,CASIGDREFFTYEQYF,TGTGCCAGCATAGGGGACAGGGAGTTTTTTACCTACGAGCAGTACTTC
TRBV5-1,-,TRBJ1-4,-,CASSLEGANEKLFF,TGCGCCAGCAGCTTGGAAGGGGCTAATGAAAAACTGTTTTTT
TRBV2,-,TRBJ1-2,-,CASTEEVGVGNYGYTF,TGTGCCAGCACCGAGGAGGTTGGCGTCGGGAACTATGGCTACACCTTC
TRBV25-1,-,TRBJ1-3,-,CASSTALGREDTIYF,TGTGCCAGCAGTACAGCCCTGGGACGGGAGGACACCATATATTTT
TRBV13,-,TRBJ1-2,-,CASSATGGVRGYTF,TGTGCCAGCAGCGCCACAGGTGGCGTGAGAGGCTACACCTTC
TRBV7-8,TRBD1,TRBJ1-5,-,CASSKQGMSNQPQHF,TGTGCCAGCAGTAAACAGGGGATGAGCAATCAGCCCCAGCATTTT
TRBV11-3,-,TRBJ1-1,-,CASSLGHRVRTEAFF,TGTGCCAGCAGCTTAGGCCACAGGGTAAGGACTGAAGCTTTCTTT
TRBV28,-,TRBJ1-2,-,CASTRGLGYTF,TGTGCCAGCACCCGAGGGCTTGGCTACACCTTC
TRBV11-3,-,TRBJ2-2,-,CASSLNTGELFF,TGTGCCAGCAGCCTCAACACCGGGGAGCTGTTTTTT
TRBV4-1,TRBD1,TRBJ2-3,-,CASSQMTGAEVNTQYF,TGCGCCAGCAGCCAAATGACAGGGGCCGAGGTGAATACGCAGTATTTT
TRBV30,TRBD1,TRBJ1-2,-,CAWASDPGQYYGYTF,TGTGCCTGGGCGTCGGACCCGGGACAGTACTATGGCTACACCTTC
TRBV9,TRBD1,TRBJ1-2,-,CASSETGGYGYTF,TGTGCCAGCAGCGAGACAGGGGGCTATGGCTACACCTTC
TRBV6-5,-,TRBJ2-5,once,CASSYSVSSQEETQYF,TGTGCCAGCAGTTACTCGGTCTCTAGCCAAGAAGAGACCCAGTACTTC